A few counts support the clone carrying this T cell receptor (beta chain). Its antigen is unidentified. This entry is derived from a study of T-cell memory formation after mild COVID-19. TCRdb reprocessed the 5' RACE reads via MiXCR and lists one record per CDR3 protein. The sample carries 210,000 or so distinct CDR3 sequences, around 30% recorded once. CDR3 size: 16 residues. Germline loops: CDR1 SGHDT, CDR2 YYEEEE. J was trimmed by 2 bases and V by 4 bases; bases with no gene match: 9. Broader study findings: CM and EM subsets held most contracting CD4+ clones; EMRA held CD8+ ones.

The rearrangement uses TRBV5-6 and TRBJ2-3; TRBD2 agrees at 8 bases. The clonotype was recovered from an adult woman who had mild COVID-19 (a few samples of this study predate the infection). Cell type and time point are not known. Sample: PBMCs or a T cell subset sorted from them (not recorded which). The CDR3 region has the DNA TGTGCCAGCAGCCACCGTAGCGGGACGGCCACAGATACGCAGTATTTT. Protein sequence: CASSHRSGTATDTQYF.